This TCR beta chain was sequenced for a study of cytomegalovirus exposure and HLA in healthy donors. Study-level information: One earlier analysis, a look at roughly 170 million T cells, found about 100 million unique TCR beta sequences.

A note on this clone: Its target is unknown.

PCR amplification relied on 60 Vbeta primers (plus 13 Jbeta primers). Method: immunoSEQ multiplex PCR; TCRdb's copy keeps in-frame clones and lacks some. The sample yields fewer than 250,000 clones, more than 75% seen once. The CDR3 is 13 residues long. Trimming took 0 bases from V and 5 from J, leaving 7 bases between them. Germline loops: CDR1 SGDLS, CDR2 YYNGEE. Study observations and caveats: With later analysis, a missense DCLRE1C variant became linked to TCR beta V- and J-gene trimming.

The material sequenced was PBMCs. The clonotype comes from a male donor in good health and CMV-seropositive. The chain joins TRBV9 to TRBJ2-3; D remains ambiguous. The CDR3 here is CASSVVRGDTQYF. CDR3 DNA: TGTGCCAGCAGCGTAGTCCGAGGAGATACGCAGTATTTT.